The 2 T cell receptor beta chains reported below all come from one sample, sequenced in a study of blood T cell repertoires in COVID-19. Generated by immunoSEQ multiplex PCR, the TCRdb table keeps only in-frame clones and is missing some. Among around 400,000 clones listed, roughly 92% were seen once. The material sequenced was PBMCs or T cells enriched from blood (not recorded which). The receptor source for this set is a middle-aged woman who had been exposed to COVID-19.

The rearrangement uses TRBV5-5 and TRBJ1-5; D is perhaps TRBD1 (6 bases). CDR1 and CDR2 from the germline V gene are SGHKS and YYEKEE (reference sequence). V was trimmed by 1 base and J by 10 bases, leaving 27 bases between them. The CDR3 consists of 18 residues. The chain's CDR3 is CASSLRANRAGHTEPQHF. The CDR3 nucleotides are TGTGCCAGCAGCTTGAGGGCTAACAGGGCAGGGCACACCGAACCCCAGCATTTT.

The sample holds one count of this clone. This chain joins TRBV9 and TRBJ1-1; 12 bases are a match to TRBD1. Trimming removed 3 bases from V and 4 bases from J; junction bases left unmatched: 7. This CDR3 is built from 16 residues. In germline, CDR1 is SGDLS, CDR2 YYNGEE. CDR3 nucleotides: TGTGCCAGCAGCGCCCGGGACAGGGGGCGTTTCACTGAAGCTTTCTTT. This gives the protein CASSARDRGRFTEAFF.